Listed below are T cell receptor beta chains from one sample, sequenced in a study of cytomegalovirus exposure and HLA in healthy donors. Clones were sequenced by immunoSEQ multiplex PCR, and TCRdb holds only the in-frame ones, with some missing. The sample lists just over 150,000 clones, roughly 80% seen once, with roughly 1.9% in the top ten. The sample consisted of PBMCs. These receptors originate from a man aged 18 to 29 in good health and CMV-seronegative. CDR3s leave out the opening cysteine and the closing phenylalanine or tryptophan.

len,v_gene,j_gene,CDR3aa
10,TRBV29-1,TRBJ2-7,SVGEGRYEQY
13,TRBV6-1,TRBJ2-3,ASSESGGGGDTQY
11,TRBV9,TRBJ2-5,ASSVEAGETQY
11,TRBV7-9,TRBJ1-2,ASSSDRTYGYT
12,TRBV4-2,TRBJ1-2,ASSQKTGSGGYT
12,TRBV6-5,TRBJ1-3,ASRQAFSGNTIY
13,TRBV4-1,TRBJ2-1,ASSRGLVSDNEQF
13,TRBV28,NA,ASSSRDRTPYEQY
10,TRBV2,TRBJ1-2,ASRGQNYRYT
12,TRBV5-4,TRBJ1-2,ASSLTGGLGGYT
13,TRBV4-3,TRBJ2-7,ASSQGWATSYEQY
10,TRBV2,TRBJ1-2,ASSIYQGGYT
15,TRBV7-9,TRBJ2-7,SSERWTSGGQDPEQY
16,TRBV9,TRBJ2-3,ASSDPSGRPTFTDTQY
14,TRBV15,TRBJ2-3,ATSTTLVLSTDTQY
14,TRBV5-6,TRBJ2-7,ASSFYWTGVRYEQY
12,TRBV27,TRBJ2-1,ASSLSGSGNEQF
10,TRBV27,TRBJ1-1,AEGTANTEAF
13,TRBV18,TRBJ1-6,ASSPQGARSGSLH
12,TRBV28,TRBJ2-2,ASWGGRNTGELF
11,TRBV28,TRBJ2-7,ASSLGGSYEQY
14,TRBV28,TRBJ2-1,ASSPLLAGTYNEQF
12,TRBV6-1,TRBJ1-4,AISIGQGTEKLF
12,TRBV6-5,TRBJ2-7,ASSKGQGRYEQY
12,TRBV5-1,TRBJ2-7,ASSIQRDSYEQY
12,TRBV7-9,TRBJ1-4,ASSLAQGGEKLF
12,TRBV7-2,TRBJ2-5,ASSPLAGYGTQY
13,TRBV6-6,TRBJ2-1,ASRLPTSSGNEQF
14,TRBV27,TRBJ2-1,ASSLSETSGYNEQF
12,TRBV28,TRBJ1-1,ASSLAGWNTEAF
11,TRBV5-1,TRBJ2-7,ASSFDSFYEQY
12,TRBV6-4,TRBJ2-7,AREQGSLSYEQY
13,TRBV27,TRBJ1-2,ASSLLGGAIYGYT
13,TRBV4-1,TRBJ2-3,ASSHFSGDADTQY
12,TRBV29-1,TRBJ2-1,SDRQMSTYNEQF
15,TRBV7-9,TRBJ2-5,ASSRPRGQVAQETQY
13,TRBV2,TRBJ1-1,ASSWDRLGSTEAF
15,TRBV5-6,TRBJ2-5,ASSLAPHRDPRETQY
10,TRBV29-1,TRBJ2-5,SVSRGQETQY
13,TRBV7-8,TRBJ2-7,ASRTGTGSSYEQY
12,TRBV7-9,TRBJ2-7,ASSPKTSGYEQY
14,TRBV2,TRBJ2-2,ASRALAGGRGGELF
12,TRBV19,TRBJ1-1,ASTPDRANTEAF
12,TRBV19,TRBJ2-7,ASSIGDPTDQQY
14,TRBV9,TRBJ2-3,ASSVGGGYSTDTQY